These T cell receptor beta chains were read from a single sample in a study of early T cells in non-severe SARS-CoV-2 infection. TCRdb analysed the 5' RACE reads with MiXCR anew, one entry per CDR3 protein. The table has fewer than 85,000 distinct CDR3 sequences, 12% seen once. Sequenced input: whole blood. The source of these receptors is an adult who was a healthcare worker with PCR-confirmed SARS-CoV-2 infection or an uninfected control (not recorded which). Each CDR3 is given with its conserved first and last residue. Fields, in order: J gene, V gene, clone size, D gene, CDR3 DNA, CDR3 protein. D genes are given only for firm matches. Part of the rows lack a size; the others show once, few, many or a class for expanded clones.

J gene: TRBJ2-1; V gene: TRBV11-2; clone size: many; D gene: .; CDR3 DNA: TGTGCCAGCAGCTTAGATCCCCCCAATGAGCAGTTCTTC; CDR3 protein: CASSLDPPNEQFF
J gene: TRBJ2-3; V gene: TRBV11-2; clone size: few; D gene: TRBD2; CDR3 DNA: TGTGCCAGCAGCCCCATAGCGGGAGGGTCCCATACGCAGTATTTT; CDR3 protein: CASSPIAGGSHTQYF
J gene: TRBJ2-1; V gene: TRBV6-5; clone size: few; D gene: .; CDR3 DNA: TGTGCCAGCAGCAGTGGGGGAGAAGGCAATGAGCAGTTCTTC; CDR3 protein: CASSSGGEGNEQFF
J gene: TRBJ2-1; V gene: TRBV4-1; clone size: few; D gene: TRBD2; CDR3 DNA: TGCGCCAGCAGCCAAGAGTACAGCGGGAGGGCCGTGGCCAATGAGCAGTTCTTC; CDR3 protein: CASSQEYSGRAVANEQFF
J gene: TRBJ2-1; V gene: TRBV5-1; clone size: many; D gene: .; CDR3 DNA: TGCGCCAGCAGCTTGGAGGGGGGCCTTAATGAGCAGTTCTTC; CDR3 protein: CASSLEGGLNEQFF
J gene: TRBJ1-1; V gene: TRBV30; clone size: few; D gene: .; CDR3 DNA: TGTGCCTGGACCCGCGGGGGCGCGAACACTGAAGCTTTCTTT; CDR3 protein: CAWTRGGANTEAFF
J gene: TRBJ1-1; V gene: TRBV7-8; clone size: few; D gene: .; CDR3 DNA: TGTGCCAGCAGCTTAGAGACAGAAATGAACACTGAAGCTTTCTTT; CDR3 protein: CASSLETEMNTEAFF
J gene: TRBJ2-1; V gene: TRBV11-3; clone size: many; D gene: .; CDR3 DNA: TGTGCCAGCAGCTTGCGGGGCTTCTCCTACAATGAGCAGTTCTTC; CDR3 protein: CASSLRGFSYNEQFF
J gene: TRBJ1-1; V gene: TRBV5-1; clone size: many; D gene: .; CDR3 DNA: TGCGCCAGCAGCTTGCAAGCAGTAAACACTGAAGCTTTCTTT; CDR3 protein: CASSLQAVNTEAFF
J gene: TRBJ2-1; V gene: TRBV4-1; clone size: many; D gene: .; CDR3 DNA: TGCGCCAGCAGCCAAGTTGATATCCTCTCCTACAATGAGCAGTTCTTC; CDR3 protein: CASSQVDILSYNEQFF
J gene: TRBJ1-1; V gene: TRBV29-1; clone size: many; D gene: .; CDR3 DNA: TGCATCATCTCAAGGGGCCACGGATCTGAAGCTTTCTTT; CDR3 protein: CIISRGHGSEAFF
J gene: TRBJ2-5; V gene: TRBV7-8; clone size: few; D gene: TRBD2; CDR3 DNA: TGTGCCAGCAGCTTACGGCGGGAGACACCGTTACTAGAGACCCAGTACTTC; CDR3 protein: CASSLRRETPLLETQYF
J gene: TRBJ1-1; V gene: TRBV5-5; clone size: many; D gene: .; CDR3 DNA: TGTGCCAGCAGCCTCCGGGAGACCTTGAACACTGAAGCTTTCTTT; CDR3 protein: CASSLRETLNTEAFF
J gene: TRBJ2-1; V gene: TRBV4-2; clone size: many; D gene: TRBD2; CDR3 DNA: TGTGCCAGCAGCCAAGGCTGGACTAGCGGGAGCAATGAGCAGTTCTTC; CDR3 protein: CASSQGWTSGSNEQFF
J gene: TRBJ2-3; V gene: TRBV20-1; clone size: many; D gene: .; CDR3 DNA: TGCAGTGCTAGAGATCCCCGGGGGCTTACAGATACGCAGTATTTT; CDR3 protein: CSARDPRGLTDTQYF
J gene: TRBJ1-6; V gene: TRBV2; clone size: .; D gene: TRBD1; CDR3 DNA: TGTGCCAGCAGTATACAGGGGGTGCCCCTCCACTTT; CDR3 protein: CASSIQGVPLHF
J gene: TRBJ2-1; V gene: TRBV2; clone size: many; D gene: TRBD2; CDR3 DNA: TGTGCCAGCAGTAGCGGGGGTTACCAATTGTTCTTC; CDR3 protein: CASSSGGYQLFF
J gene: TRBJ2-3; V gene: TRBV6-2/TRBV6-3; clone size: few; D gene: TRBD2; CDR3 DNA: TGTGCCAGCAGTCCCCGTCAGGCGGGAGTGGAAGATACGCAGTATTTT; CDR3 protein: CASSPRQAGVEDTQYF
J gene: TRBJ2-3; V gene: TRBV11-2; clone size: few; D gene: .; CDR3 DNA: TGTGCCAGCAGTTTAGCGGAGTTATTGGGGGCAGATACGCAGTATTTT; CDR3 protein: CASSLAELLGADTQYF
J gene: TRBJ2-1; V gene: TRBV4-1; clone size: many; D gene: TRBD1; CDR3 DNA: TGCGCCAGCAGCCAACTATACGACAGGGTCAATGAGCAGTTCTTC; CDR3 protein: CASSQLYDRVNEQFF
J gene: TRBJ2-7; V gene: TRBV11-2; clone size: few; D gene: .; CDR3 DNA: TGTGCCAGCAGCTTAGAAGGGGCGACCAACTACGAGCAGTACTTC; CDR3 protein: CASSLEGATNYEQYF
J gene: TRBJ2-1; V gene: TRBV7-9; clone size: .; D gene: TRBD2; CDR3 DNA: TGTGCCAGCAGCCCCGTGTGGGCTAGCGGGAATAATGAGCAGTTCTTC; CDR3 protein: CASSPVWASGNNEQFF
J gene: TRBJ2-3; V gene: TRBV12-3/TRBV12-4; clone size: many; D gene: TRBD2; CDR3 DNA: TGTGCCAGCAGAAGAAGCGGGGGGGTGACAGATACGCAGTATTTT; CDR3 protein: CASRRSGGVTDTQYF
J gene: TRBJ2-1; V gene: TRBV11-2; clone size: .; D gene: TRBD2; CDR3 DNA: TGTGCCAGCAGCGCCCGGGGAGGGCTAGCGTCTAACAATGAGCAGTTCTTC; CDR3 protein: CASSARGGLASNNEQFF
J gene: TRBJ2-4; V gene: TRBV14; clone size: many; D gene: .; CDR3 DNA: TGTGCCAGCAACCAAAGCCCGGAGGACATTCAGTACTTC; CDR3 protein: CASNQSPEDIQYF
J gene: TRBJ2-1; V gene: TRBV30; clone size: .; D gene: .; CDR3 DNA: TGTGCCTGGGCGGGACACTACAATGAGCAGTTCTTC; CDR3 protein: CAWAGHYNEQFF
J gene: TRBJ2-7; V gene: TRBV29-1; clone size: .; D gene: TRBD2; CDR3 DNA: TGCAGCGTTGAGGAGCGGGGCCCCTACGAGCAGTACTTC; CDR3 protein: CSVEERGPYEQYF
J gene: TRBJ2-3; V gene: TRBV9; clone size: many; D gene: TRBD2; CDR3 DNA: TGTGCCAGCAGCGTAGCGGGGGGGCAGACAGATACGCAGTATTTT; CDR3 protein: CASSVAGGQTDTQYF
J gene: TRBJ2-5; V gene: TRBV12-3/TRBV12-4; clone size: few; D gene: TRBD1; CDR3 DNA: TGTGCCACACGACGGACAGGGCAAGAGACCCAGTACTTC; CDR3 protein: CATRRTGQETQYF
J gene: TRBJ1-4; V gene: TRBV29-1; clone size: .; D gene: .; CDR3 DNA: TGCAGCGCCTCACGGACTGCAACTAATGAAAAACTGTTTTTT; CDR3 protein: CSASRTATNEKLFF
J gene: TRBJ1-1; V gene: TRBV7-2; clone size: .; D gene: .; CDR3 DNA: TGTGCCAACAACGCCTTAGCTGGGGCCACTGAAGCTTTCTTT; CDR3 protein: CANNALAGATEAFF
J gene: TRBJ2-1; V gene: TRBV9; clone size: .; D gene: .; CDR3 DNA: TGTGCCAGCGGGAGAGGCCATGAGCAGTTCTTC; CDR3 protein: CASGRGHEQFF
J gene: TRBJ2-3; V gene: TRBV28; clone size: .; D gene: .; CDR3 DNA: TGTGCCAGCAACTCCCCCGGAGACTCACAGGGCGCAGATACGCAGTATTTT; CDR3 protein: CASNSPGDSQGADTQYF
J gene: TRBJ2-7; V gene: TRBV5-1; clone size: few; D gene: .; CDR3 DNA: TGCGCCAGCAGCTTGGGGGGGACCCTCTACGAGCAGTACTTC; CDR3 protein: CASSLGGTLYEQYF
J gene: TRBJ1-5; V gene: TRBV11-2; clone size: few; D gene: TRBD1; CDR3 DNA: TGTGCCAGCAGCCAGGACAGGGGAAATCAGCCCCAGCATTTT; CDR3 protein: CASSQDRGNQPQHF
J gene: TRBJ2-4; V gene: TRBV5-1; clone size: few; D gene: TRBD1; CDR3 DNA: TGCGCCAGCAGCTTTGGGACAGGGGGCCTAAACATTCAGTACTTC; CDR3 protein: CASSFGTGGLNIQYF
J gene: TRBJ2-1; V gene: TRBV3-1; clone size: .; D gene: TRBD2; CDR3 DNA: TGTGCCAGCAGCCAACTAGCGGGAGTTTCGCAGTTCTTC; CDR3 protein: CASSQLAGVSQFF